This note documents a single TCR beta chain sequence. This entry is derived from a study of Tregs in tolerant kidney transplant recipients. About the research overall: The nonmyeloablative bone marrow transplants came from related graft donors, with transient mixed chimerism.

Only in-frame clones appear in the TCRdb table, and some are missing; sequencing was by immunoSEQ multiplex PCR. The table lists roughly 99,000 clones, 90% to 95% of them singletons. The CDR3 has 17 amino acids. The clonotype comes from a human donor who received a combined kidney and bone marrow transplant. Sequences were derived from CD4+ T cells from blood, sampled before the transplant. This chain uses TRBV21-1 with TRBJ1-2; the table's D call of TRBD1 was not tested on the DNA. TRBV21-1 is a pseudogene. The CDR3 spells CASRIGPTGITNYGYTF. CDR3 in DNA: TGTGCCAGCAGGATCGGACCTACAGGGATAACTAACTATGGCTACACCTTC.